A single sample is the source of the 21 T cell receptor beta chains below, sequenced in a study of radiotherapy plus CTLA-4 blockade in lung cancer. Method: immunoSEQ multiplex PCR; TCRdb's copy keeps in-frame clones and lacks some. The table has about 80,000 clones, over 70% seen once. The sample here was peripheral blood, taken from a patient treated with radiotherapy plus ipilimumab. The source is a human donor with non-small cell lung cancer whose response to radiotherapy plus ipilimumab could not be evaluated. Some clones in this sample may be carry-over from other donors' samples.

The rearrangement joins TRBV18 to TRBJ2-5; 7 positions match TRBD2. Near its end, the DNA agrees better with TRBJ2-7, so the J call may be wrong. The germline CDR1 and CDR2 sequences are KGHSH and LQKENI. The CDR3 contains 14 residues. The DNA of the CDR3 is TGTGCCAGCTCTACCTTGGCGGGGGAGGCCGAGCAGTACTTC. It translates to CASSTLAGEAEQYF.

V is TRBV5-1 and J is TRBJ2-1; possible D gene TRBD2, 7 bases. The CDR3 runs to 16 residues. The V end lost 4 bases, the J end lost 0 bases, and 14 bases lay between the germline ends. Germline CDR1 is SGHRS and CDR2 is YFSETQ. CDR3 nucleotides: TGCGCCAGCAGCCCACAGGGACTAATCTCCTACAATGAGCAGTTCTTC. Amino acid sequence: CASSPQGLISYNEQFF.

The chain links TRBV28 to TRBJ2-1, with TRBD2 as a possible D gene (5 bases). Trimming removed 5 bases at V and 10 bases at J, with 12 bases between. The germline V gene has CDR1 MDHEN and CDR2 SYDVKM. The CDR3 extends over 12 amino acids. CDR3 in amino acids: CASSGEYGEQFF. The CDR3 DNA reads as TGTGCCAGCAGTGGGGAGTACGGGGAGCAGTTCTTC.

The V call is TRBV2, the J call TRBJ2-5; 8 bases match TRBD2. The CDR3 length is 16 residues. V was pared by 3 bases and J by 2 bases, with 8 bases of the junction left unmatched. CDR1 and CDR2 (germline): SNHLY, FYNNEI. CDR3 DNA: TGTGCCAGCAGTGAGGGAGTAGCGGGGAATCAAGAGACCCAGTACTTC. Amino acid sequence: CASSEGVAGNQETQYF.

This clone occurred once. The chain employs TRBV10-3 and TRBJ2-6; 9 bases are shared with TRBD1. This CDR3 comprises 19 residues. CDR1 is ENHRY, CDR2 SYGVKD, per germline. V was clipped by 2 bases and J by 2 bases; unmatched bases: 10. The CDR3 coding sequence is TGTGCCATCAGTGAGCCAGGACAGGGGACGGTGACTGGGGCCAACGTCCTGACTTTC. Its translation is CAISEPGQGTVTGANVLTF.

This clone was detected a few times. This sample includes further DNA sequences coding for the same CDR3. The chain has TRBV18 and TRBJ1-3, with no clear D. V lost 3 bases, J lost 1 base, and 7 bases lay in between. Germline V gives CDR1 KGHSH, CDR2 LQKENI. This CDR3 is built from 14 residues. Here the CDR3 reads CASSPEGSGNTIYF. CDR3 DNA sequence: TGTGCCAGCTCACCGGAGGGTTCTGGAAACACCATATATTTT.

DNA for the CDR3: TGTGCCAGCAGTCCGGGACAGGGGGCCGACTATGGCTACACCTTC. It codes for CASSPGQGADYGYTF. The rearrangement joins TRBV6-1 to TRBJ1-2; 12 positions match TRBD1. CDR3 length: 15 residues. Germline V gene lookup returns CDR1 MNHNS and CDR2 SASEGT. V lost 5 bases, J lost 3 bases, and 4 bases stayed unmatched.

This chain connects TRBV4-1 to TRBJ2-7; D may be TRBD1 (6 bases). Deletions cut 4 bases from V and 2 bases from J, with 15 bases between. The germline CDR1 and CDR2 sequences are MGHRA and YSYEKL. CDR3 length: 15 amino acids. The CDR3 DNA follows: TGCGCCAGCAGCCCCTGGGACAAAAGCCCCTACGAGCAGTACTTC. Its translation: CASSPWDKSPYEQYF.

This clone was seen only once. The chain is built from TRBV4-2 and TRBJ2-5; D is unresolved. Germline assignment: CDR1 LGHNA and CDR2 YNFKEQ. The CDR3 runs 14 residues. Trimming removed 4 bases at V and 1 base at J, with 10 bases between. The CDR3 is CASSRAASQETQYF. The DNA of the CDR3 is TGTGCCAGCAGCCGGGCAGCCTCCCAAGAGACCCAGTACTTC.

The V and J genes are TRBV29-1 and TRBJ2-1; D might be TRBD1 (5 bases). The germline V and J ends were trimmed by 2 bases and 10 bases, with 12 bases remaining between them. The CDR3 contains 12 residues. The V gene's germline CDR1 is SQVTM and CDR2 ANQGSEA. CDR3 nucleotides: TGCAGCGTTGAAAAAGCAGGGAAGGAGCAGTTCTTC. As protein: CSVEKAGKEQFF.

The V call is TRBV7-8, the J call TRBJ2-5, with 7 nucleotides matching TRBD1. The DNA end is more similar to TRBJ2-7, so the J call may be wrong. This CDR3 is built from 14 residues. The germline CDR1 and CDR2 sequences are SGHVS and FQNEAQ. The CDR3 nucleotides read TGTGCCAGCAGTCTGAGGACAGGCTCCTACGAGCAGTACTTC. Translated, it gives CASSLRTGSYEQYF.

The table lists this clone with a count of one. The J gene is TRBJ1-6, the V gene TRBV19; 7 bases agree with TRBD1. This CDR3 is 17 amino acids long. CDR1 LNHDA and CDR2 SQIVND come from the germline V gene (reference sequence). Trimming removed 0 bases from V and 7 bases from J; junction bases left unmatched: 9. The chain's CDR3 is CASSIDRTGLSNSPLHF. In nucleotides, the CDR3 is TGTGCCAGTAGTATAGATCGGACAGGCCTCTCCAATTCACCCCTCCACTTT.

This clone was recorded only once. The chain has TRBV20-1 and TRBJ2-3; no definite D call. The germline gives CDR1 DFQATT, CDR2 SNEGSKA (reference sequence). With 4 bases removed from V and 4 bases from J, the gap between germline ends came to 6 bases. The CDR3 is 11 residues long. The DNA of the CDR3 is TGCAGTGCTACCCTTGCAGATACGCAGTATTTT. It yields the protein CSATLADTQYF.

The chain carries TRBV9 and TRBJ1-1; a possible D gene is TRBD1 (5 bases). The CDR3 has 14 residues. Germline loops: CDR1 SGDLS, CDR2 YYNGEE. Trimming left V 2 bases short and J 1 base short, with 9 bases between. CDR3 sequence reads: CASSVGHSNTEAFF. Written as DNA, the CDR3 is TGTGCCAGCAGCGTTGGACATTCGAACACTGAAGCTTTCTTT.

The chain recombines TRBV6-7 with TRBJ2-7; the D gene is possibly TRBD2 (5 bases). TRBV6-7 is sorted into the ORF group, with uncertain function. This CDR3 comprises 10 residues. V was cut by 11 bases and J by 3 bases, with 8 bases left in between. The CDR3, as DNA: TGTGCCGCAGGACTCTACGAGCAGTACTTC. This translates into CAAGLYEQYF.

The chain couples TRBV6-6 to TRBJ1-2; a possible D gene is TRBD1 (5 bases). Deletions cut 10 bases from V and 4 bases from J, with 25 bases between. There are 16 residues in the CDR3. Germline V CDR1 and CDR2: MNHNY, SVGAGI (reference sequence). The CDR3 here is CATQGPIGIASYGYTF. The CDR3 DNA sequence: TGTGCCACCCAGGGCCCCATTGGCATCGCTAGCTATGGCTACACCTTC.

The gene calls are TRBV4-1 and TRBJ1-2, with D possibly matching TRBD1 (6 bases). CDR1 and CDR2 from the germline V gene are MGHRA and YSYEKL. The CDR3 contains 16 residues. The V end lost 2 bases, the J end lost 9 bases, and 22 bases lay between the germline ends. CDR3 region: CASSQFNGQLGISYTF. Here the CDR3 DNA reads TGCGCCAGCAGCCAATTTAACGGACAGCTTGGTATCAGCTACACCTTC.

This chain uses TRBV27 with TRBJ1-6; maybe TRBD1 (5 bases). Trimming stripped 3 bases from V and 7 bases from J, with 13 bases between. The length of the CDR3 is 15 residues. The germline gives CDR1 MNHEY, CDR2 SMNVEV (reference sequence). CDR3: CASSLSQVGNSPLHF. As DNA, the CDR3 is TGTGCCAGCAGTTTGTCACAGGTGGGGAATTCACCCCTCCACTTT.

The chain employs TRBV7-9 and TRBJ1-6; 8 bases line up with TRBD1. CDR1 and CDR2 (germline): SEHNR, FQNEAQ (reference sequence). This CDR3 is 14 amino acids long. The junction had 6 bases not matched to a gene; V was cut back by 3 bases and J by 11 bases. This CDR3 is CASSFGQGSPPLHF. For the CDR3, the DNA is TGTGCCAGCAGCTTTGGACAGGGTAGTCCACCCCTCCACTTT.

The chain joins TRBV7-9 to TRBJ2-5; TRBD1 agrees at 7 bases. The germline gives CDR1 SEHNR, CDR2 FQNEAQ (reference sequence). The ends lost 2 bases at V and 3 bases at J; junction bases unmatched: 3. The CDR3 length is 14 residues. The CDR3 DNA sequence: TGTGCCAGCAGCTTAATAACAGGGGAAGAGACCCAGTACTTC. This gives the protein CASSLITGEETQYF.

J is TRBJ2-1 and V is TRBV4-2, with D possibly being TRBD1 (5 bases). CDR3 size: 17 residues. CDR1 is LGHNA and CDR2 is YNFKEQ in the germline V gene. Trimming removed 0 bases from V and 6 bases from J, with 18 bases in between. The CDR3 coding sequence is TGTGCCAGCAGCCAAGAAGGGGCCGTAATCCCTTTCAATGAGCAGTTCTTC. Protein product: CASSQEGAVIPFNEQFF.